This paragraph covers one T cell receptor (beta chain) sequence. V lost 0 bases, J lost 6 bases, and 6 bases lay in between. The V gene's germline CDR1 is SNHLY and CDR2 FYNNEI. The CDR3 consists of 13 residues. These data originate in a study of CD8+ T cells in alopecia areata. Following extraction, RNA underwent reverse transcription to cDNA, which served as the sequencing template. Sequencing used immunoSEQ multiplex PCR; TCRdb keeps in-frame clones, though not all of them. The sample shows about 180,000 clones, about 48% of them seen only once. This sample's treatment: oral pan-JAK inhibitor, 5-10 mg twice daily.

The chain has TRBV2 and TRBJ2-1; tentatively, D is TRBD2 (6 bases). The sample here was CD8+ T cells sorted from blood, taken at week 24, from a patient treated with tofacitinib. The origin of this receptor is a human donor with alopecia areata. CDR3 DNA: TGTGCCAGCAGTGAAGCGGGACTCAATGAGCAGTTCTTC. Its translation: CASSEAGLNEQFF.